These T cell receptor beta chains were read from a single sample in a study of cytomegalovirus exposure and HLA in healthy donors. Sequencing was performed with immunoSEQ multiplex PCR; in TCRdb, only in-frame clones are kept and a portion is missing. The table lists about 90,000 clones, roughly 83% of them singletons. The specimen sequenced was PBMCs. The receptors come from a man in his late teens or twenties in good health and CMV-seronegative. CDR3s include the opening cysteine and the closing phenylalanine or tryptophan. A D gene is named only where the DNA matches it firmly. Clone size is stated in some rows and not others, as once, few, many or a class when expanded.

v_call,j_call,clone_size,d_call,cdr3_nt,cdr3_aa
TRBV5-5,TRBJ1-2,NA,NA,TGTGCCAGCAGCTTGGACAGTTCCACCTACTATGGCTACACCTTC,CASSLDSSTYYGYTF
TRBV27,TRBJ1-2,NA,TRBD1,TGTGCCAGCAGTTTTGAAATAGGGGGCGGGGGCTACACCTTC,CASSFEIGGGGYTF
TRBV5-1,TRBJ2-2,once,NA,TGCGCCAGCAGCTCGGGAGTTGAACGGACCGGGGAGCTGTTTTTT,CASSSGVERTGELFF
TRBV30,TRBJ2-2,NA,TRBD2,TGTGCCTGGGGGACTAGCGGGGCCGGGGAGCTGTTTTTT,CAWGTSGAGELFF
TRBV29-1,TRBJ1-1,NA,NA,TGCAGCGTGGCCATTTCGCTGAACACTGAAGCTTTCTTT,CSVAISLNTEAFF
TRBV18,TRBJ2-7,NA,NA,TGTGCCAGCTCTCGGGACACGGAATACGAGCAGTACTTC,CASSRDTEYEQYF
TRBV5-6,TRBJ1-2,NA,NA,TGTGCCAGCAGCCCATGGCCAGGGGATCATGGCTACACCTTC,CASSPWPGDHGYTF
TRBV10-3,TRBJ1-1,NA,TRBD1,TGTGCCATCAACAGGGGCCCAGACACTGAAGCTTTCTTT,CAINRGPDTEAFF
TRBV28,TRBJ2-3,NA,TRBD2,TGTGCCAGCAGTGCACCAGCGGGAGGGACAGATACGCAGTATTTT,CASSAPAGGTDTQYF
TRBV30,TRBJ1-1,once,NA,TGTGCCTGGAACCCCGGGGGGACTGAAGCTTTCTTT,CAWNPGGTEAFF
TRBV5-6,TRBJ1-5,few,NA,TGTGCCAGCACCAATTGGGGGGGGATGAGCAATCAGCCCCAGCATTTT,CASTNWGGMSNQPQHF